This TCR beta chain is from a study of blood T cell repertoires in COVID-19. Study at large: The study drew acute and convalescent COVID-19 samples from the United States, Italy and Spain.

CDR3 size: 15 residues. V was pared by 4 bases and J by 3 bases, with 6 bases of the junction left unmatched. Germline lookup yields CDR1 KGHSH and CDR2 LQKENI. The assay was immunoSEQ multiplex PCR, and TCRdb's table has in-frame clones only and misses some. This sample has around 71,000 clones, with about 70% found just once. The specimen was peripheral blood. The sequence came from a woman over 75 with active or convalescent COVID-19. The chain carries TRBV18 and TRBJ1-5; TRBD1 matches 7 bases. Written as DNA, the CDR3 is TGTGCCAGCTCACAGGGACAGCTTCACAATCAGCCCCAGCATTTT. It specifies CASSQGQLHNQPQHF.